This T cell receptor beta chain was retrieved from a study of cytotoxic CD8 clonotypes in ibrutinib-treated CLL. Turning to the study itself: Treatment had run for a median approximately twelve months, range 6 to 36, when response samples were taken.

This clone showed up just once. Germline V gives CDR1 SNHLY, CDR2 FYNNEI. With 5 bases clipped from V and 5 bases from J, the junction kept 6 bases outside the gene matches. The CDR3 is 14 residues long. The data were produced by immunoSEQ multiplex PCR, yet TCRdb's version contains in-frame clones alone and is incomplete. Among a few hundred thousand clones listed, about 80% were seen once. Sequencing used PBMCs, obtained before ibrutinib treatment. The receptor's source is a human donor with chronic lymphocytic leukemia. The rearrangement uses TRBV2 and TRBJ2-3; TRBD1 aligns across 8 bases. The CDR3 sequence: CASSSQGAQDTQYF. Here the CDR3 DNA reads TGTGCCAGCAGTTCGCAGGGGGCGCAAGATACGCAGTATTTT. The full variable domain, rest sourced from reference TRBV2 and TRBJ2-3, is EPEVTQTPSHQVTQMGQEVILRCVPISNHLYFYWYRQILGQKVEFLVSFYNNEISEKSEIFDDQFSVERPDGSNFTLKIRSTKLEDSAMYFCASSSQGAQDTQYFGPGTRLTVL.